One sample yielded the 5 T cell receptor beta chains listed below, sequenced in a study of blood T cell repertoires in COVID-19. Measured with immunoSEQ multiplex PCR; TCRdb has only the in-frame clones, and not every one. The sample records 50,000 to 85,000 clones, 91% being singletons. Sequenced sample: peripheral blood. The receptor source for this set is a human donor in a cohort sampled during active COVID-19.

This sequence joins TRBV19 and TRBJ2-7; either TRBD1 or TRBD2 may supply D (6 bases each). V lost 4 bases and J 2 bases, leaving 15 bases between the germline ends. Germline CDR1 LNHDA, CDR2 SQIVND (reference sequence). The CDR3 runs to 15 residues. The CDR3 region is CASSTDRRGPYEQYF. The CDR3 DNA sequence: TGTGCCAGTAGTACAGACAGGAGGGGTCCCTACGAGCAGTACTTC.

CDR3 sequence (DNA): TGTGCCAGCAGCTTGGTTGGAGGGTACGAAGCTTTCTTT. Translation: CASSLVGGYEAFF. This chain connects TRBV5-5 to TRBJ1-1; D remains ambiguous. CDR1 and CDR2 (germline): SGHKS, YYEKEE (reference sequence). Deletions cut 0 bases from V and 8 bases from J, with 11 bases between. The CDR3 has 13 amino acids. The full variable domain, its missing parts supplied by reference TRBV5-5 and TRBJ1-1, is DAGVTQSPTHLIKTRGQQVTLRCSPISGHKSVSWYQQVLGQGPQFIFQYYEKEERGRGNFPDRFSARQFPNYSSELNVNALLLGDSALYLCASSLVGGYEAFFGQGTRLTVV.

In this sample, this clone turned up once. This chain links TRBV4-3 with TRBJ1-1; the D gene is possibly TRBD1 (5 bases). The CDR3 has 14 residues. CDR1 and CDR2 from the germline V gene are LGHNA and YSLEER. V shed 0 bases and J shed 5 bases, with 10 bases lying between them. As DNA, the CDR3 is TGCGCCAGCAGCCAAGAGACCCGGGGGACTGAAGCTTTCTTT. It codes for CASSQETRGTEAFF.

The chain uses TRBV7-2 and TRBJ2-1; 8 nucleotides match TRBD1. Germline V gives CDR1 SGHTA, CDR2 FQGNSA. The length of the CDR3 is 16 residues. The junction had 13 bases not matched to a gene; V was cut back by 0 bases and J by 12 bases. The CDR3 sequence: CASSLASQGAGPTQFF. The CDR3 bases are TGTGCCAGCAGCTTAGCGAGCCAGGGGGCTGGTCCAACGCAGTTCTTC. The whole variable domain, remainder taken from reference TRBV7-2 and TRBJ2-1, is GAGVSQSPSNKVTEKGKDVELRCDPISGHTALYWYRQSLGQGLEFLIYFQGNSAPDKSGLPSDRFSAERTGGSVSTLTIQRTQQEDSAVYLCASSLASQGAGPTQFFGPGTRLTVL.

This CDR3 reads CASSRLSSGWPDTQYF. CDR3 coding DNA: TGTGCCAGCAGTCGGCTGTCTAGCGGGTGGCCAGATACGCAGTATTTT. The gene calls are TRBV6-2 or TRBV6-3 and TRBJ2-3; 8 nucleotides match TRBD2. The V segment lost 5 bases and the J segment 4 bases; nucleotides outside the gene matches: 11. CDR3 length: 16 amino acids. Germline V gene data show CDR1 as MNHEY and CDR2 as SVGEGT.